This is a list of T cell receptor beta chains from one sample in a study of identical twins. TCRdb re-called the 5' RACE reads with MiXCR, one entry per CDR3 protein. The sample has some 900,000 distinct CDR3 sequences, about 12% seen once. These data also formed part of another study, on yellow fever vaccine responses in identical twins.

The sequenced material came from PBMCs. These receptors came from a woman between 18 and 30 years old in good health. Each CDR3 is given with its conserved first and last residue. The order of the fields is clone size, V gene, CDR3 length, D gene, J gene, CDR3 DNA, CDR3 protein. D genes are given only for firm matches. Clone size is shown for a subset of rows, as once, few, many or a class of expanded clone.

size: NA; V: TRBV12-3/TRBV12-4; length: 15; D: TRBD2; J: TRBJ2-5; DNA: TGTGCCAGCAGTCCTCTAGCGGGGGGCATAGAGACCCAGTACTTC; CDR3: CASSPLAGGIETQYF
size: few; V: TRBV7-2; length: 16; D: NA; J: TRBJ2-1; DNA: TGTGCCAGCAGCCCTAGAGGCCCCGCTAGGTACAATGAGCAGTTCTTC; CDR3: CASSPRGPARYNEQFF
size: NA; V: TRBV28; length: 12; D: NA; J: TRBJ2-2; DNA: TGTGCCAGCTCAGTTTTGACCGGGGAGCTGTTTTTT; CDR3: CASSVLTGELFF
size: few; V: TRBV27; length: 13; D: NA; J: TRBJ1-5; DNA: TGTGCCAGCAAAGGGATTAGCAATCAGCCCCAGCATTTT; CDR3: CASKGISNQPQHF
size: few; V: TRBV3-1; length: 18; D: NA; J: TRBJ2-2; DNA: TGTGCCAGCAGCCAAGATCTAGGGGGGACCTGGAACACCGGGGAGCTGTTTTTT; CDR3: CASSQDLGGTWNTGELFF
size: few; V: TRBV28; length: 16; D: TRBD2; J: TRBJ2-1; DNA: TGTGCCAGCAGTTTACTGGCTAGCGGGCGGTACAATGAGCAGTTCTTC; CDR3: CASSLLASGRYNEQFF
size: few; V: TRBV2; length: 17; D: TRBD2; J: TRBJ2-3; DNA: TGTGCCAGCAGTCTAACGGGGACTAGATTTCGCACAGATACGCAGTATTTT; CDR3: CASSLTGTRFRTDTQYF
size: NA; V: TRBV27; length: 12; D: NA; J: TRBJ2-1; DNA: TGTGCCAGCAGTCAACGACACAATGAGCAGTTCTTC; CDR3: CASSQRHNEQFF
size: NA; V: TRBV3-1; length: 15; D: NA; J: TRBJ2-1; DNA: TGTGCCAGCAGACGTGGGGGGACCTCCTACAATGAGCAGTTCTTC; CDR3: CASRRGGTSYNEQFF
size: NA; V: TRBV2; length: 15; D: TRBD2; J: TRBJ2-3; DNA: TGTGCCAGCAGTTACCGGGGGGAGGGCTCAGATACGCAGTATTTT; CDR3: CASSYRGEGSDTQYF
size: NA; V: TRBV2; length: 16; D: TRBD1; J: TRBJ1-1; DNA: TGTGCCAGCAACAAGACTTCGGGACAGGAGAACACTGAAGCTTTCTTT; CDR3: CASNKTSGQENTEAFF
size: NA; V: TRBV13; length: 14; D: NA; J: TRBJ1-1; DNA: TGTGCCAGCAGCCCCACGCGGGGGGGGCCTGAAGCTTTCTTT; CDR3: CASSPTRGGPEAFF
size: few; V: TRBV5-1; length: 17; D: TRBD2; J: TRBJ2-3; DNA: TGCGCCAGCAGCTTGGCTGGGACTAGCGGGGGATCAGATACGCAGTATTTT; CDR3: CASSLAGTSGGSDTQYF
size: many; V: TRBV5-1; length: 14; D: TRBD1; J: TRBJ2-2; DNA: TGCGCCAGCACAAGGGACAGGGACACCGGGGAGCTGTTTTTT; CDR3: CASTRDRDTGELFF
size: few; V: TRBV15; length: 16; D: TRBD1; J: TRBJ1-4; DNA: TGTGCCACCAGCCCCGGGACAGGGGTGCTAGAAGAAAAACTGTTTTTT; CDR3: CATSPGTGVLEEKLFF
size: few; V: TRBV5-1; length: 15; D: NA; J: TRBJ2-2; DNA: TGCGCCAGCAGCTTTCATTCTAGTGGCGCCGGGGAGCTGTTTTTT; CDR3: CASSFHSSGAGELFF
size: NA; V: TRBV2; length: 18; D: TRBD2; J: TRBJ2-2; DNA: TGTGCCAGCAGTTCCCAGGGACTAGCGGGGGGGTGGACCGGGGAGCTGTTTTTT; CDR3: CASSSQGLAGGWTGELFF
size: NA; V: TRBV3-1; length: 15; D: NA; J: TRBJ1-1; DNA: TGTGCCAGCAGCCACGGGGGGCGGATGAACACTGAAGCTTTCTTT; CDR3: CASSHGGRMNTEAFF
size: few; V: TRBV7-8; length: 16; D: NA; J: TRBJ2-3; DNA: TGTGCCAGCAGCCTATCCCCAGGGGCCGTAGGAGATACGCAGTATTTT; CDR3: CASSLSPGAVGDTQYF
size: once; V: TRBV29-1; length: 13; D: NA; J: TRBJ1-1; DNA: TGCAGCGTTGTGGGCCGCTTGAACACTACAGCTTTCTTT; CDR3: CSVVGRLNTTAFF
size: NA; V: TRBV5-1; length: 16; D: NA; J: TRBJ2-3; DNA: TGCGCCAGCAGCTTCACACAGTTAGGGATTACAGATACGCAGTATTTT; CDR3: CASSFTQLGITDTQYF
size: few; V: TRBV2; length: 12; D: NA; J: TRBJ2-1; DNA: TGTGCCAGCAGTGGGAGGACCCGGGAGCAGTTCTTC; CDR3: CASSGRTREQFF
size: few; V: TRBV12-3/TRBV12-4; length: 15; D: NA; J: TRBJ2-2; DNA: TGTGCCAGCAGTCTCCAGACTACTAACACCGGGGAGCTGTTTTTT; CDR3: CASSLQTTNTGELFF
size: once; V: TRBV18; length: 17; D: NA; J: TRBJ2-5; DNA: TGTGCCAGCTCACCACCAGAGGGACGGAACCACCAAGAGAACCAGTACTTC; CDR3: CASSPPEGRNHQENQYF
size: NA; V: TRBV6-5; length: 14; D: TRBD2; J: TRBJ2-5; DNA: TGTGCCAGCAGAGCCACGGGACTAGCTGGGACCCAGTACTTC; CDR3: CASRATGLAGTQYF
size: NA; V: TRBV24-1; length: 16; D: TRBD1; J: TRBJ1-2; DNA: TGTGCCACCAGTGACCACCGACAGGGAGAGATCTATGGCTACACCTTC; CDR3: CATSDHRQGEIYGYTF
size: NA; V: TRBV2; length: 13; D: NA; J: TRBJ2-7; DNA: TGTGCCAGCAGTGGACTGAGCTCCTACGAGCAGTACTTC; CDR3: CASSGLSSYEQYF
size: many; V: TRBV20-1; length: 16; D: TRBD2; J: TRBJ2-5; DNA: TGCAGTGCTAGAGATTGGGTTAGCGGGAGGTCAGAGACCCAGTACTTC; CDR3: CSARDWVSGRSETQYF
size: NA; V: TRBV29-1; length: 13; D: TRBD2; J: TRBJ2-3; DNA: TGCAGCGCCGAGCGGGGGACCACAGATACGCAGTGTTTT; CDR3: CSAERGTTDTQCF
size: many; V: TRBV20-1; length: 13; D: NA; J: TRBJ2-1; DNA: TGCAGTGCTAGACGGGGGCCTTTAAGTGAGCAGTTCTTC; CDR3: CSARRGPLSEQFF
size: NA; V: TRBV20-1; length: 11; D: NA; J: TRBJ2-1; DNA: TGCAGTGCGCAGAGATATAGGGAGCAGTTCTTC; CDR3: CSAQRYREQFF
size: few; V: TRBV29-1; length: 13; D: NA; J: TRBJ1-1; DNA: TGCAGCGTTGGGGAGGGGCAGAACACTGAAGCTTTCTTT; CDR3: CSVGEGQNTEAFF
size: NA; V: TRBV20-1; length: 15; D: NA; J: TRBJ2-2; DNA: TGCAGTGCTAGCCCCGGGGGTCATAACACCGGGGAGCTGTTTTTT; CDR3: CSASPGGHNTGELFF
size: few; V: TRBV4-1; length: 12; D: NA; J: TRBJ1-4; DNA: TGCGCCAGCAGCCAAGTTTCTGAAAAACTGTTTTTT; CDR3: CASSQVSEKLFF
size: NA; V: TRBV20-1; length: 12; D: TRBD2; J: TRBJ2-3; DNA: TGCAGTGCTAGTCTAGCGGGAGATACGCAGTATTTT; CDR3: CSASLAGDTQYF
size: NA; V: TRBV28; length: 20; D: NA; J: TRBJ2-4; DNA: TGTGCCAGCAGTTTATTGCACCCCACCCCCGTGAAACTAGCCAAAAACATTCAGTACTTC; CDR3: CASSLLHPTPVKLAKNIQYF
size: NA; V: TRBV5-8; length: 17; D: TRBD2; J: TRBJ2-2; DNA: TGTGCCAGCACCCCGCGGGGGGGGGGCCTCCTCAGCCGGGAGCTGTTTTTT; CDR3: CASTPRGGGLLSRELFF
size: many; V: TRBV20-1; length: 14; D: TRBD2; J: TRBJ2-1; DNA: TGCAGTGCTAAGACTAGCGGGAGCGGGAATGAGCAGTTCTTC; CDR3: CSAKTSGSGNEQFF
size: NA; V: TRBV2; length: 15; D: TRBD2; J: TRBJ2-7; DNA: TGTGCCAGCAGTGAAATAGCGGGGGGTAGCTACGAGCAGTACTTC; CDR3: CASSEIAGGSYEQYF
size: few; V: TRBV4-1; length: 16; D: TRBD2; J: TRBJ2-5; DNA: TGCGCCAGCAGCCAAGATTTCACTAGCGGCCTAGGGACCCAGTACTTC; CDR3: CASSQDFTSGLGTQYF
size: few; V: TRBV7-9; length: 14; D: TRBD1; J: TRBJ2-2; DNA: TGTGCCAGCAGCAACAGGGGGGACACCGGGGAGCTGTTTTTT; CDR3: CASSNRGDTGELFF
size: NA; V: TRBV7-9; length: 17; D: TRBD2; J: TRBJ2-3; DNA: TGTGCCAGCAGCCGCACATTTAGCGGGGAGAGCACAGATACGCAGTATTTT; CDR3: CASSRTFSGESTDTQYF
size: many; V: TRBV20-1; length: 15; D: TRBD2; J: TRBJ2-3; DNA: TGCAGTGCTAGAGGGGCTAGCGGTAGCACAGATACGCAGTATTTT; CDR3: CSARGASGSTDTQYF
size: few; V: TRBV5-4; length: 16; D: NA; J: TRBJ2-2; DNA: TGTGCCAGCAGCTTGGCGGCGGCCCCGAACACCGGGGAGCTGTTTTTT; CDR3: CASSLAAAPNTGELFF
size: NA; V: TRBV10-3; length: 15; D: TRBD1; J: TRBJ2-7; DNA: TGTGCCATCAGTGGATCCCTACAGACAGGGGGCGAGCAGTACTTC; CDR3: CAISGSLQTGGEQYF
size: many; V: TRBV6-1; length: 14; D: NA; J: TRBJ1-1; DNA: TGTGCCAGCGCGCGGACAGCGAGGAACACTGAAGCTTTCTTT; CDR3: CASARTARNTEAFF